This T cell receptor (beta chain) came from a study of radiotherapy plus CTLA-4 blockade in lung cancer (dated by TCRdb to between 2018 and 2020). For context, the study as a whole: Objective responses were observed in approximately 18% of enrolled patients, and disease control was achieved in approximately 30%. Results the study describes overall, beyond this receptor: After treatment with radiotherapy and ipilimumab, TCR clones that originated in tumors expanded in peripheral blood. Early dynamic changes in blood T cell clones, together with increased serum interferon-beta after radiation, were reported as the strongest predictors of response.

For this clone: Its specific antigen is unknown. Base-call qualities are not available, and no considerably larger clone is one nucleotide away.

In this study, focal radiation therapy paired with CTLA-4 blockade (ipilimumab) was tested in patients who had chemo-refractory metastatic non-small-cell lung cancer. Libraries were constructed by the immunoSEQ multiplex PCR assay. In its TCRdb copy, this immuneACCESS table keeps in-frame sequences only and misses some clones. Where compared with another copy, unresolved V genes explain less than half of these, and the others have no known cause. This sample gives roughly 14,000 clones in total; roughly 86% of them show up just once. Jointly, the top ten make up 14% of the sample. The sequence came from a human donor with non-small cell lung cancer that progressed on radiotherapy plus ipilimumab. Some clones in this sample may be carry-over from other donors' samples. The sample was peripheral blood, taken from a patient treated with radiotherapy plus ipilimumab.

The sequenced DNA: TGTGCCAGCAGTAGACGGGACAACTCCTACGAGCAGTACTTC. This codes for CASSRRDNSYEQYF. In this chain, TRBV27 is recombined with TRBJ2-7; TRBD1 is a possible D gene, resting on 6 matching bases. The cysteine opens and the phenylalanine closes a CDR3 of 14 amino acids. Only the CDR3 DNA is retained, 42 bases long and in frame from the first base. CDR1 MNHEY and CDR2 SMNVEV were looked up in the germline V gene (reference sequence). The junction carries 11 bases between V and J, which are trimmed by 5 bases and 0 bases respectively.